The 18 T cell receptor beta chains given below trace back to one sample, sequenced in a study of blood T cell repertoires in COVID-19. This table comes from immunoSEQ multiplex PCR, and its TCRdb copy is limited to in-frame clones, with some not included. The table records 310,000 or so clones, 85% to 90% of them present only once. The specimen was PBMCs or T cells enriched from blood (not recorded which). Receptors originate from a young woman who had recovered from COVID-19.

V and J are TRBV6-1 and TRBJ1-6, with D possibly TRBD1 on 5 matching bases. Per germline, CDR1 MNHNS and CDR2 SASEGT. V was cut by 3 bases and J by 4 bases, with 13 bases left in between. This CDR3 has 16 residues. CDR3 loop: CASSDPTVLYNSPLHF. The CDR3 DNA reads TGTGCCAGCAGTGACCCGACAGTTCTTTATAATTCACCCCTCCACTTT.

The chain combines TRBV27 with TRBJ2-7; no reliable D call. Germline V CDR1 and CDR2: MNHEY, SMNVEV (reference sequence). The CDR3 loop spans 14 amino acids. Trimming removed 1 base at V and 4 bases at J, with 11 bases between. CDR3 loop: CASSLFLKPYEQYF. The CDR3 coding sequence is TGTGCCAGCAGTTTATTCCTAAAACCTTACGAGCAGTACTTC.

The genes are TRBV19 and TRBJ1-3; 8 bases are shared with TRBD1. Germline CDR1 LNHDA, CDR2 SQIVND (reference sequence). The V and J ends lost 9 bases and 0 bases, in that order; junction bases with no gene match: 10. The CDR3 spans 16 residues. For the CDR3, the DNA is TGTGCCAGCGGGCCGGACAGGGCCCACTCTGGAAACACCATATATTTT. Translation: CASGPDRAHSGNTIYF.

The CDR3 protein is CSVERRSGAYEQYF. The CDR3 DNA is TGCAGCGTTGAAAGGCGGTCGGGGGCCTACGAGCAGTACTTC. The chain recombines TRBV29-1 with TRBJ2-7, with D perhaps matching TRBD2 (6 bases). The CDR3 is made up of 14 amino acids. The germline CDR1 and CDR2 sequences are SQVTM and ANQGSEA. The V end lost 2 bases, the J end lost 2 bases, and 13 bases lay between the germline ends.

This clone was seen more than once but under ten times. The CDR3 nucleotides are TGCGCCAGCAGCCAAGAAAAGGGGGTTGAGCAGTTCTTC. The encoded protein is CASSQEKGVEQFF. The chain has TRBV4-1 and TRBJ2-1; D might be TRBD1 (6 bases). Germline-derived CDR1 and CDR2 are MGHRA and YSYEKL. V lost 0 bases, J lost 9 bases, and 9 bases lay in between. CDR3 length: 13 residues.

Comments on this clone: This sample includes further DNA sequences coding for the same CDR3. The rearrangement uses TRBV28 and TRBJ2-2; 8 bases align to TRBD2. V was clipped by 7 bases and J by 4 bases; unmatched bases: 2. Germline-derived CDR1 and CDR2 are MDHEN and SYDVKM. CDR3 size: 13 residues. CDR3 in amino acids: CASKRGGTGELFF. For the CDR3, the DNA is TGTGCCAGCAAACGGGGGGGCACCGGGGAGCTGTTTTTT.

The chain links TRBV30 to TRBJ2-1; 9 bases are shared with TRBD1. Germline V gives CDR1 GTSNPN, CDR2 SVGIG (reference sequence). CDR3 length: 14 residues. The V and J ends lost 0 bases and 8 bases, in that order; junction bases with no gene match: 5. The CDR3 DNA reads as TGTGCCTGGAGTGTAGGGACAGGGTGGGATGAGCAGTTCTTC. Translation: CAWSVGTGWDEQFF.

J is TRBJ1-6 and V is TRBV30; 10 bases match TRBD1. V was clipped by 8 bases and J by 10 bases; unmatched bases: 8. CDR1 and CDR2 (germline): GTSNPN, SVGIG (reference sequence). The CDR3 is 13 residues long. The CDR3 DNA reads TGTGCCGGATTGACAGGGGGCGGGTCACCCCTCCACTTT. It translates to CAGLTGGGSPLHF.

A few counts support this clone. Written as DNA, the CDR3 is TGTGCCAGCAGTGGTCCCAGCGGGGAGACCCAGTACTTC. Encoded protein: CASSGPSGETQYF. This chain links TRBV2 with TRBJ2-5; the D gene is possibly TRBD2 (6 bases). The germline V gene has CDR1 SNHLY and CDR2 FYNNEI. The V and J ends lost 4 bases and 5 bases respectively, with 11 bases between them. CDR3 length: 13 amino acids.

The chain recombines TRBV14 with TRBJ2-7, with 7 bases aligning to TRBD1. The CDR3 consists of 16 residues. The V gene's germline CDR1 is SGHDN and CDR2 FVKESK. The V gene end was trimmed by 4 bases and the J gene end by 3 bases; junction bases not matched to a gene: 12. The CDR3 here is CASSPLGGTAYYEQYF. DNA for the CDR3: TGTGCCAGCAGCCCTCTCGGTGGGACAGCGTACTACGAGCAGTACTTC.

This rearrangement joins TRBV5-1 to TRBJ1-1; tentative D call: TRBD1 (5 bases). The CDR3 has 16 amino acids. CDR1 is SGHRS, CDR2 YFSETQ, per germline. The V end was cut by 1 base, the J end by 2 bases, with 15 bases between. This CDR3 reads CASSLTAGRRNTEAFF. CDR3 sequence (DNA): TGCGCCAGCAGCTTGACGGCAGGGCGGCGAAACACTGAAGCTTTCTTT.

This sequence joins TRBV6-5 and TRBJ2-7; TRBD1 agrees at 10 bases. This CDR3 has 15 residues. The ends lost 6 bases at V and 5 bases at J; junction bases unmatched: 10. Germline V gives CDR1 MNHEY, CDR2 SVGAGI. The CDR3 is CASRSRDRGIDEQYF. The CDR3 nucleotides read TGTGCCAGCAGGTCCCGGGACAGGGGTATCGACGAGCAGTACTTC.

The rearrangement joins TRBV7-9 to TRBJ2-7; D possibly corresponds to TRBD2 (6 bases). With 4 bases removed from V and 3 bases from J, the gap between germline ends came to 16 bases. Germline V lookup: CDR1 SEHNR, CDR2 FQNEAQ (reference sequence). The CDR3 runs to 15 residues. CDR3 nucleotides: TGTGCCAGCAGCTCCTCCAATAAAGCGGGCTACGAGCAGTACTTC. It translates to CASSSSNKAGYEQYF.

The chain employs TRBV9 and TRBJ2-3; 9 bases match TRBD1. CDR1 is SGDLS, CDR2 YYNGEE, per germline. The CDR3 consists of 16 residues. V lost 0 bases and J lost 0; bases outside the gene matches: 2. CDR3 sequence: CASSVAGQGSTDTQYF. Written as DNA, the CDR3 is TGTGCCAGCAGCGTAGCGGGACAGGGAAGCACAGATACGCAGTATTTT.

This clone has a single count. The chain carries TRBV7-8 and TRBJ1-1; TRBD1 matches at 7 bases. The trim removed 4 bases at V and 0 bases at J, leaving 5 bases unmatched. This CDR3 spans 15 amino acids. The germline V gene has CDR1 SGHVS and CDR2 FQNEAQ. Here the CDR3 reads CASSSTQGLNTEAFF. The DNA of the CDR3 is TGTGCCAGCAGCTCCACACAGGGGTTGAACACTGAAGCTTTCTTT.

The rearrangement joins TRBV7-6 to TRBJ1-6, with TRBD1 matching over 7 bases. The germline CDR1 and CDR2 sequences are SGHVS and FNYEAQ. This CDR3 contains 14 residues. Trimming cost V 5 bases and J 8 bases; bases outside gene matches: 6. CDR3 nucleotides: TGTGCCAGCAGCAAACAGGGGTTCGATTCACCCCTCCACTTT. The encoded protein is CASSKQGFDSPLHF.

This rearrangement joins TRBV28 to TRBJ1-5; 9 positions match TRBD1. The CDR3 covers 14 residues. CDR1 and CDR2 (germline): MDHEN, SYDVKM. V lost 5 bases and J lost 7; bases outside the gene matches: 6. The CDR3 sequence: CASSAQGAGQPQHF. Here the CDR3 DNA reads TGTGCCAGCAGTGCACAGGGGGCTGGCCAGCCCCAGCATTTT.

This rearrangement joins TRBV2 to TRBJ2-7, with D perhaps matching TRBD1 (5 bases). The CDR3 is 11 residues long. V was trimmed by 6 bases and J by 8 bases, leaving 11 bases between them. The germline CDR1 and CDR2 sequences are SNHLY and FYNNEI. The CDR3 protein is CASSLRQKQYF. The CDR3 coding sequence is TGTGCCAGCAGCCTACGACAGAAGCAGTACTTC.